This is a list of T cell receptor beta chains from one sample in a study of metastatic and nonmetastatic thyroid tumors. TCRdb recomputed clones from the PCR reads via MiXCR. This table has approximately 11,000 clones, about 27% appearing once. Sequenced: adjacent normal tissue. These receptors came from a male donor with papillary thyroid cancer or a benign thyroid nodule (not recorded which). Some clones in this sample may be carry-over from other donors' samples. Each CDR3 is given with its conserved first and last residue. Fields, in order: J gene, clone size, V gene, CDR3 length, D gene, CDR3 protein, CDR3 DNA. A D gene is named only where the DNA matches it firmly. The size field is filled for only some rows; it gives once, few, many or a size class.

>TRBJ2-1|medium-sized|TRBV7-3|16|TRBD2
CASSSSGGASYNEQFF
TGTGCCAGCAGTTCTAGCGGGGGGGCCTCCTACAATGAGCAGTTCTTC
>TRBJ2-1|.|TRBV27|13|.
CASSVGSYNEQFF
TGTGCCAGCAGCGTAGGGTCCTACAATGAGCAGTTCTTC
>TRBJ2-2|medium-sized|TRBV29-1|16|.
CSVVRADKTNTGELFF
TGCAGCGTAGTCCGGGCCGACAAAACGAACACCGGGGAGCTGTTTTTT
>TRBJ1-1|.|TRBV12-3/TRBV12-4|13|.
CASSLDEGTEAFF
TGTGCCAGCAGTTTAGATGAGGGTACTGAAGCTTTCTTT
>TRBJ1-2|.|TRBV11-3|13|.
CASSFVKGYGYTF
TGTGCCAGCAGCTTTGTGAAGGGCTATGGCTACACCTTC
>TRBJ2-2|.|TRBV9|15|.
CASSVQAVETGELFF
TGTGCCAGCAGCGTGCAGGCAGTGGAGACCGGGGAGCTGTTTTTT
>TRBJ2-7|.|TRBV20-1|13|.
CSARPSSALGQYF
TGCAGTGCTAGACCGTCTAGCGCCCTGGGGCAGTACTTC
>TRBJ2-7|.|TRBV4-2|16|TRBD2
CASSQDPSGNSYEQYF
TGTGCCAGCAGCCAAGACCCTAGCGGCAACTCCTACGAGCAGTACTTC
>TRBJ2-5|medium-sized|TRBV5-1|13|.
CASSLEPEETQYF
TGCGCCAGCAGCTTGGAGCCGGAAGAGACCCAGTACTTC
>TRBJ2-3|.|TRBV6-1|14|TRBD2
CASNRLAGTDTQYF
TGTGCCAGCAATAGGCTAGCGGGCACAGATACGCAGTATTTT
>TRBJ1-2|few|TRBV19|15|.
CASSATGRSHYGYTF
TGTGCCAGTAGTGCCACAGGGCGTTCACACTATGGCTACACCTTC
>TRBJ1-2|.|TRBV19|14|TRBD1
CASSRGQFNYGYTF
TGTGCCAGTAGTAGGGGACAGTTTAACTATGGCTACACCTTC
>TRBJ2-1|medium-sized|TRBV2|16|.
CALFEGRSGVGNEQFF
TGTGCCCTTTTCGAGGGGAGGTCGGGGGTCGGAAATGAGCAGTTCTTC
>TRBJ1-5|.|TRBV6-1|14|.
CASSARPGEEPQHF
TGTGCCAGCAGTGCCCGGCCAGGGGAAGAACCCCAGCATTTT
>TRBJ2-7|few|TRBV25-1|14|TRBD1
CASSADRGAYEQYF
TGTGCCAGCAGTGCGGACAGGGGGGCCTACGAGCAGTACTTC
>TRBJ2-3|.|TRBV11-1|17|TRBD2
CASSLGRAGARTDTQYF
TGTGCCAGCAGCTTAGGCAGAGCGGGGGCCCGCACAGATACGCAGTATTTT
>TRBJ2-7|.|TRBV3-1|14|.
CASSRNRVTYEQYF
TGTGCCAGCAGCCGGAACAGGGTTACCTACGAGCAGTACTTC
>TRBJ2-7|few|TRBV6-1|13|.
CASSPPARAEQYF
TGTGCCAGCAGCCCTCCGGCCCGGGCCGAGCAGTACTTC
>TRBJ2-1|large|TRBV7-9|11|.
CASSLATEQFF
TGTGCCAGCAGCTTAGCTACTGAGCAGTTCTTC
>TRBJ2-7|many|TRBV6-1|13|TRBD2
CASKASGSDEQYF
TGTGCCAGCAAGGCTAGCGGGAGTGACGAGCAGTACTTC
>TRBJ1-1|.|TRBV7-9|13|.
CASSDEWGTEAFF
TGTGCCAGCAGCGATGAGTGGGGCACTGAAGCTTTCTTT
>TRBJ2-3|.|TRBV3-1|16|TRBD2
CASSRRLAGSTDTQYF
TGTGCCAGCAGCCGAAGACTAGCGGGTTCCACAGATACGCAGTATTTT
>TRBJ2-5|medium-sized|TRBV7-3|15|TRBD2
CASSLGRGGLETQYF
TGTGCCAGCAGCTTAGGGCGGGGGGGCCTCGAGACCCAGTACTTC
>TRBJ2-1|.|TRBV18|15|TRBD2
CASSLRTSGYNEQFF
TGTGCCAGCTCACTACGGACTAGCGGTTACAATGAGCAGTTCTTC
>TRBJ1-6|medium-sized|TRBV6-5|17|.
CASSYSTKRKSNSPLHF
TGTGCCAGCAGTTACTCGACCAAGAGGAAAAGTAATTCACCCCTCCACTTT
>TRBJ1-4|medium-sized|TRBV7-9|15|TRBD1
CASSFPQGAREKLFF
TGTGCCAGCAGCTTTCCACAGGGGGCGCGGGAAAAACTGTTTTTT
>TRBJ2-7|.|TRBV11-1|17|.
CASNPLEGRVGFYEQYF
TGTGCCAGCAACCCCCTAGAGGGTAGGGTCGGTTTCTACGAGCAGTACTTC
>TRBJ2-7|few|TRBV6-2/TRBV6-3|13|.
CASSYATIYEQYF
TGTGCCAGCAGTTACGCCACCATCTACGAGCAGTACTTC
>TRBJ2-1|few|TRBV2|15|TRBD2
CASRSGLGAYNEQFF
TGTGCCAGCAGATCGGGACTAGGTGCCTACAATGAGCAGTTCTTC
>TRBJ1-2|few|TRBV6-2/TRBV6-3|16|.
CASSYSGQRTNYGYTF
TGTGCCAGCAGTTACTCAGGACAGCGTACTAACTATGGCTACACCTTC
>TRBJ2-7|.|TRBV28|12|.
CAGWTDANEQYF
TGTGCCGGTTGGACAGACGCCAACGAGCAGTACTTC
>TRBJ2-7|medium-sized|TRBV29-1|14|.
CSVGGGTTNYEQYF
TGCAGCGTTGGAGGAGGGACAACTAACTACGAGCAGTACTTC
>TRBJ2-7|.|TRBV7-9|14|.
CASSLQLSSYEQYF
TGTGCCAGCAGCCTCCAACTGTCTTCCTACGAGCAGTACTTC
>TRBJ2-1|many|TRBV3-1|13|.
CASSQGGGGKQFF
TGTGCCAGCAGCCAAGGGGGTGGTGGGAAGCAGTTCTTC
>TRBJ2-7|few|TRBV11-2|12|.
CASSSEGFRQYF
TGTGCCAGCAGCTCCGAGGGCTTTAGGCAGTACTTC
>TRBJ2-1|.|TRBV3-1|16|TRBD2
CASSLFTSGSYNEQFF
TGTGCCAGCAGCCTCTTCACTAGCGGCTCCTACAATGAGCAGTTCTTC
>TRBJ2-1|.|TRBV20-1|17|TRBD2
CSARGGPASGRRNEQFF
TGCAGTGCTAGAGGTGGACCAGCTAGCGGGAGAAGGAATGAGCAGTTCTTC
>TRBJ1-1|few|TRBV27|13|.
CASSLIRNTEAFF
TGTGCCAGCAGTTTGATCAGGAACACTGAAGCTTTCTTT
>TRBJ2-5|few|TRBV6-1|13|.
CASSMTRRETQYF
TGTGCCAGCAGTATGACTAGGAGGGAGACCCAGTACTTC
>TRBJ1-2|.|TRBV5-6|15|.
CASSSRQGILRSYTF
TGTGCCAGCAGCTCTCGCCAGGGAATCCTAAGAAGCTACACCTTC
>TRBJ2-3|once|TRBV20-1|13|.
CSASEQLIDTQYF
TGCAGTGCTAGTGAGCAGTTGATAGATACGCAGTATTTT
>TRBJ1-6|.|TRBV27|15|.
CASRGPGRLTSPLHF
TGTGCCAGCAGGGGGCCGGGACGGCTTACTTCACCCCTCCACTTT
>TRBJ2-1|few|TRBV28|15|TRBD1
CASSKQGGRYNEQFF
TGTGCCAGCAGTAAACAGGGGGGCCGTTACAATGAGCAGTTCTTC
>TRBJ1-2|once|TRBV9|14|.
CASSVGSGGDGYTF
TGTGCCAGCAGCGTAGGGTCGGGAGGTGATGGCTACACCTTC
>TRBJ2-1|many|TRBV24-1|20|.
CATSDSLGTGNPRSYNAQFF
TGTGCCACCAGTGATTCCCTGGGGACGGGGAATCCAAGATCCTACAATGCGCAGTTCTTC
>TRBJ2-7|.|TRBV20-1|14|.
CSALRGSASYEQCF
TGCAGTGCCCTACGGGGGTCCGCCTCCTACGAGCAGTGCTTC
>TRBJ2-7|once|TRBV13|12|.
CASSYLEYEQYF
TGTGCCAGCAGCTACCTGGAATACGAGCAGTACTTC
>TRBJ2-1|few|TRBV27|16|TRBD2
CASSPRGTSGPLEQFF
TGTGCCAGCAGTCCTCGGGGGACTAGCGGACCCCTGGAGCAGTTCTTC
>TRBJ1-1|once|TRBV11-3|16|.
CASSPDSKDSNTEAFF
TGTGCCAGCAGCCCGGACAGCAAAGACTCAAACACTGAAGCTTTCTTT
>TRBJ2-1|few|TRBV11-2|16|.
CASSFRAPSSYNEQFF
TGTGCCAGCAGCTTTCGAGCTCCGAGCTCCTACAATGAGCAGTTCTTC
>TRBJ2-7|.|TRBV5-4|14|.
CASSLLAGDYEQYF
TGTGCCAGCAGCTTGCTAGCAGGGGACTACGAGCAGTACTTC